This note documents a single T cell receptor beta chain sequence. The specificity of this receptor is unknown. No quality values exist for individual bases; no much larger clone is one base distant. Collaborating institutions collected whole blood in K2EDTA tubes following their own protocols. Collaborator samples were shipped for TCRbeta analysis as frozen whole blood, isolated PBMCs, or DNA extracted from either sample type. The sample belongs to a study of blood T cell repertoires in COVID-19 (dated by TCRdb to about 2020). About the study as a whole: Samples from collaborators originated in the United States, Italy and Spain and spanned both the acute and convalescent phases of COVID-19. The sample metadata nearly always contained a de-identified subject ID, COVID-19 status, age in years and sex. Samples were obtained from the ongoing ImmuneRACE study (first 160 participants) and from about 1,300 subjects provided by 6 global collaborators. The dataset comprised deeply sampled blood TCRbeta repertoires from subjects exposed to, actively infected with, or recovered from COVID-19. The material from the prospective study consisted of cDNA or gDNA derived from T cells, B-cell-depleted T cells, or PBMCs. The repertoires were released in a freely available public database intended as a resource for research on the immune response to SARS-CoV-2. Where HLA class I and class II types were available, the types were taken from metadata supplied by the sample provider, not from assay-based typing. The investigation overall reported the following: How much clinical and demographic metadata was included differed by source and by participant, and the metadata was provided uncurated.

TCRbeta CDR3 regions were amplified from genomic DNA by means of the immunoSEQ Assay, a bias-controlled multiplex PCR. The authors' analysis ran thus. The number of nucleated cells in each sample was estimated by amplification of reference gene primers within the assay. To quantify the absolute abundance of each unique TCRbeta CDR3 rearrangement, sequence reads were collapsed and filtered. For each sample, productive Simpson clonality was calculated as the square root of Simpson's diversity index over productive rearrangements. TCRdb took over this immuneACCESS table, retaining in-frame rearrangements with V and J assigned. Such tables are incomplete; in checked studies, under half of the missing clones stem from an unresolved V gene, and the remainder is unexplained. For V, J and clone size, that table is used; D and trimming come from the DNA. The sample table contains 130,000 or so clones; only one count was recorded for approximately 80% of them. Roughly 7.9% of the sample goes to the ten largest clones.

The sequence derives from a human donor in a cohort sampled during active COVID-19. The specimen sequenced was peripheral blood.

The sequence in DNA is TGTGCCTGGAGTCCAGGGACAGGGGGAAAACAGCCCCAGCATTTT. This encodes CAWSPGTGGKQPQHF. Recombination connected TRBV30 to TRBJ1-5; 11 middle bases align to TRBD1. Trimming accounts for 2 bases at V and 7 bases at J, while the number of junction bases matched to no gene is 7. The CDR3 spans 15 residues, from the cysteine through the phenylalanine. Just the 45-base CDR3 DNA is kept, in frame starting at base 1. CDR1 and CDR2, looked up from the germline V gene (reference sequence), are GTSNPN and SVGIG.